The table lists the clone carrying this T cell receptor beta chain with a few counts. What it binds is unknown. Each TCR beta cDNA library carried unique molecular identifiers. T cells numbering roughly 0.85 to 10 million gave rise to about 540,000 cDNA molecules. TCRdb ran MiXCR on the PCR reads and lists one entry per CDR3 protein. The sample yields hundreds of thousands of distinct CDR3 sequences, roughly 38% seen once. This record belongs to a study of post-analysis software for immune sequencing data. Study context: Relapsing-remitting, secondary progressive and progressive-relapsing forms of multiple sclerosis all featured among disease courses.

Findings and caveats of the study: Batch-mates among the samples co-clustered strongly by F measure. Controls had significantly higher normalized Chao1 diversity than multiple sclerosis patients.

Input material: blood. The TCR comes from a girl between 5 and 17 years old with multiple sclerosis.

The CDR3, as DNA: TGCAGTGCTATCCGGCAGGGTATGGGGTACTACAATGAGCAGTTCTTC. Protein product: CSAIRQGMGYYNEQFF. The chain uses TRBV20-1 and TRBJ2-1, with a possible D match to TRBD1 (5 bases). The germline V gene encodes CDR1 DFQATT and CDR2 SNEGSKA (reference sequence). This CDR3 contains 16 residues. V was trimmed by 4 bases and J by 3 bases, leaving 19 bases between them.